Presented here are 17 T cell receptor beta chains from one specimen sequenced in a study of a mutant IDH1 vaccine in newly diagnosed glioma (dated by TCRdb to the early 2020s). Their antigen targets remain unknown. Libraries were prepared through the immunoSEQ multiplex PCR assay. TCRdb provides this immuneACCESS table in a form limited to in-frame rearrangements. Some clones are lacking; in checked studies, under half of them reflect an unresolved V gene, and why the rest are absent is not known. The sample yields around 54,000 clones; 70% to 90% were counted once. The ten largest clones take up 1.5% to 2% of the sample. The time point label, as the study defines it: week 35, safety follow-up. Every vaccine dose consisted of 300 ug of a 20-mer mutant IDH1 peptide in Montanide, administered subcutaneously together with topical imiquimod. This material consisted of PBMCs, taken from a glioma patient whose treatment included an IDH1 peptide vaccine. The receptors were gathered from a man in his forties with glioma.

This clone was observed a single time. The genes are TRBV5-1 and TRBJ2-1; 7 positions agree with TRBD2. V lost 4 bases and J lost 3; bases outside the gene matches: 7. The germline V gene has CDR1 SGHRS and CDR2 YFSETQ. This CDR3 has 15 amino acids. The CDR3 DNA follows: TGCGCCAGCAGCCTGGGACTAAAATACTACAATGAGCAGTTCTTC. It yields the protein CASSLGLKYYNEQFF.

This chain joins TRBV5-1 and TRBJ1-5, with 8 bases matching TRBD1. This CDR3 is 13 amino acids long. Unmatched junction bases numbered 2, after V lost 6 bases and J lost 3 bases. Germline V gene lookup returns CDR1 SGHRS and CDR2 YFSETQ. Here the CDR3 DNA reads TGCGCCAGCAAGACAGGGGACAATCAGCCCCAGCATTTT. It translates to CASKTGDNQPQHF.

This sequence joins TRBV27 and TRBJ2-7; TRBD2 agrees at 12 bases. In germline, CDR1 is MNHEY, CDR2 SMNVEV (reference sequence). V trimming: 5 bases; J trimming: 4 bases; junction bases outside the gene matches: 3. CDR3 length: 14 amino acids. Written as DNA, the CDR3 is TGTGCCAGCAGTCTGACTAGCGGGAGTTACGAGCAGTACTTC. This sequence encodes CASSLTSGSYEQYF.

The V call is TRBV18, the J call TRBJ2-5, with D possibly TRBD2 on 5 matching bases. Looked up from germline, CDR1 is KGHSH and CDR2 is LQKENI. The CDR3 is 15 amino acids. The germline V and J ends were trimmed by 3 bases and 0 bases, with 11 bases remaining between them. CDR3 protein: CASSPLRGNQETQYF. CDR3 DNA: TGTGCCAGCTCACCCCTCCGGGGAAACCAAGAGACCCAGTACTTC. Using reference TRBV18 and TRBJ2-5 for the parts outside the CDR3, the full variable domain is NAGVMQNPRHLVRRRGQEARLRCSPMKGHSHVYWYRQLPEEGLKFMVYLQKENIIDESGMPKERFSAEFPKEGPSILRIQQVVRGDSAAYFCASSPLRGNQETQYFGPGTRLLVL.

The rearrangement joins TRBV28 to TRBJ1-2, with D perhaps TRBD1 (5 bases). The CDR3 consists of 13 residues. V gave up 7 bases and J gave up 5 bases, with 14 bases separating them. Germline CDR1 is MDHEN and CDR2 is SYDVKM. CDR3 nucleotide sequence: TGTGCCAGCATGGGGGTCCTAAGATATGGCTACACCTTC. Translating it yields CASMGVLRYGYTF.

The chain uses TRBV29-1 and TRBJ1-6; a possible D gene is TRBD1 (6 bases). The CDR3 has 15 amino acids. V was pared by 4 bases and J by 10 bases, with 20 bases between. In germline, CDR1 is SQVTM, CDR2 ANQGSEA. In DNA form, the CDR3 reads TGCAGCGTTGGAGTGACAGGAACTCGCTTATCACCCCTCCACTTT. This sequence encodes CSVGVTGTRLSPLHF.

The J gene is TRBJ1-1, the V gene TRBV5-4; D is perhaps TRBD1 (6 bases). The CDR3 runs to 15 residues. Between the trimmed V and J ends, which lost 3 bases and 4 bases, there was a span of 16 bases. The germline CDR1 and CDR2 sequences are SGHNT and YYREEE (reference sequence). The CDR3 sequence: CASSSDSRFPTEAFF. The CDR3 region has the DNA TGTGCCAGCAGCTCGGACAGTAGGTTCCCCACTGAAGCTTTCTTT.

In its sample, this clone was seen once. The rearrangement links TRBV6-6 to TRBJ2-7; D is uncertain. V gave up 5 bases and J gave up 3 bases, with 11 bases separating them. Germline CDR1 MNHNY, CDR2 SVGAGI (reference sequence). CDR3 length: 13 amino acids. CDR3 amino acids: CASSTESIYEQYF. CDR3 bases: TGTGCCAGCAGTACCGAATCGATCTACGAGCAGTACTTC.

This clone was counted a single time. This rearrangement joins TRBV9 to TRBJ2-4; weak D call: TRBD1 (6 bases). Between the trimmed V and J ends, which lost 2 bases and 8 bases, there was a span of 17 bases. CDR1 and CDR2 (germline): SGDLS, YYNGEE. The CDR3 has 15 residues. CDR3 sequence reads: CASSVGSTGWYIQYF. The CDR3 nucleotides read TGTGCCAGCAGCGTGGGTTCAACAGGGTGGTACATTCAGTACTTC.

The chain recombines TRBV11-2 with TRBJ2-7; 7 bases match TRBD2. Germline V gene data show CDR1 as SGHAT and CDR2 as FQNNGV. This CDR3 comprises 15 residues. V gave up 1 base and J gave up 5 bases; unmatched junction bases: 8. CDR3 coding DNA: TGTGCCAGCAGCTTAGTGGGCGGGAGTGTCCACGAGCAGTACTTC. Residues: CASSLVGGSVHEQYF. Variable domain in full (rest from reference TRBV11-2 and TRBJ2-7): EAGVAQSPRYKIIEKRQSVAFWCNPISGHATLYWYQQILGQGPKLLIQFQNNGVVDDSQLPKDRFSAERLKGVDSTLKIQPAKLEDSAVYLCASSLVGGSVHEQYFGPGTRLTVT.

V is TRBV4-3 and J is TRBJ1-2, with a possible D match to TRBD1 (5 bases). CDR3 length equals 14 residues. Trimming pared 4 bases from V and 7 bases from J, leaving 16 bases between. In germline, CDR1 is LGHNA, CDR2 YSLEER. The CDR3 DNA is TGCGCCAGCAGCCGGCAGGGTTTAACCAGTGGCTACACCTTC. Its protein product is CASSRQGLTSGYTF.

The chain recombines TRBV19 with TRBJ1-4; 9 bases are a match to TRBD1. The V and J ends lost 4 bases and 0 bases, in that order; junction bases with no gene match: 9. In germline, CDR1 is LNHDA, CDR2 SQIVND (reference sequence). The CDR3 sequence is 18 residues long. CDR3 DNA: TGTGCCAGTAGTACCGGGACAGGGCCGCTAGCAACTAATGAAAAACTGTTTTTT. Translating gives CASSTGTGPLATNEKLFF.

The CDR3 DNA reads as TGTGCCAGCAGGGGACAGGGGGCTTTCACAGATACGCAGTATTTT. Amino acid sequence: CASRGQGAFTDTQYF. J is TRBJ2-3 and V is TRBV2, with 12 bases aligning to TRBD1. CDR1 and CDR2 from the germline V gene are SNHLY and FYNNEI. J was trimmed by 2 bases and V by 6 bases; bases with no gene match: 3. The CDR3 contains 15 residues.

The CDR3, as DNA: TGTGCCACCAGCAGAGGGGACCGAGCCTACGAGCAGTACTTC. Its protein is CATSRGDRAYEQYF. This chain uses TRBV15 with TRBJ2-7; D may be TRBD1 or TRBD2 (5 bases each). The germline V gene encodes CDR1 LNHNV and CDR2 YYDKDF (reference sequence). The CDR3 runs 14 residues. Trimming left V 1 base short and J 2 bases short, with 9 bases between.

This sequence joins TRBV6-4 and TRBJ1-2, with D possibly being TRBD1 (6 bases). V lost 5 bases and J 1 base, leaving 11 bases between the germline ends. The CDR3 is made up of 14 amino acids. Germline lookup yields CDR1 MRHNA and CDR2 SNTAGT. Here the CDR3 DNA reads TGTGCCAGCAGTCCAGGCAGGGGTAACTATGGCTACACCTTC. It codes for CASSPGRGNYGYTF.

The genes are TRBV5-5 and TRBJ1-3, with unresolved D. Germline assignment: CDR1 SGHKS and CDR2 YYEKEE (reference sequence). Trimming took off 5 bases at V and 4 bases at J, with 13 bases between the two ends. The CDR3 has 14 residues. This CDR3 is CASSQTPPGNTIYF. The CDR3 coding sequence is TGTGCCAGCAGTCAGACACCGCCAGGAAACACCATATATTTT.

Regarding this clone: A read error may account for a junction end that differs from germline. V is TRBV15 and J is TRBJ2-2, with 9 bases aligning to TRBD2. The CDR3 runs to 17 residues. The germline gives CDR1 LNHNV, CDR2 YYDKDF (reference sequence). CDR3 loop: CATSRDRTSATAGELFF. For the CDR3, the DNA is TGTGCCACCAGCCGAGACCGGACTAGCGCCACGGCCGGGGAGCTGTTTTTT.